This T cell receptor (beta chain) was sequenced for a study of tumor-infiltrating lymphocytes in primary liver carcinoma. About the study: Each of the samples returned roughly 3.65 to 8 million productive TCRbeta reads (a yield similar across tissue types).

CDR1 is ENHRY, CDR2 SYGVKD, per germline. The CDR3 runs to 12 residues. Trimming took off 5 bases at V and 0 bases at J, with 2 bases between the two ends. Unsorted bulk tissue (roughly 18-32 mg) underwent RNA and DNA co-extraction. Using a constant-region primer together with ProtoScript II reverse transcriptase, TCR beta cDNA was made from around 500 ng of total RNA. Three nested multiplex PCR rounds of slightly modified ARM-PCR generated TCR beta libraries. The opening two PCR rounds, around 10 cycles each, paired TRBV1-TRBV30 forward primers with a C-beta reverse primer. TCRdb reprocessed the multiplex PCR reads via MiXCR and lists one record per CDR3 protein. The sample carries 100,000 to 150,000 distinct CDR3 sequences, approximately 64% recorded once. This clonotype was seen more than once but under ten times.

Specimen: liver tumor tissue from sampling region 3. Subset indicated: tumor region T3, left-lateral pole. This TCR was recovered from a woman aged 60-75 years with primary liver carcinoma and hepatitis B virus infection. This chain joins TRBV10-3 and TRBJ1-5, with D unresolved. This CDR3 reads CAISPSNQPQHF. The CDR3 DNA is TGTGCCATCAGTCCTAGCAATCAGCCCCAGCATTTT.